Listed below are T cell receptor beta chains from one sample, sequenced in a study of naive and memory T cell subsets. In TCRdb, the UMI-ligation and nested PCR reads were re-called with MiXCR into one record per CDR3 protein. This sample has 35,000 to 40,000 distinct CDR3 sequences; 9.5% to 12% occur once, and the top ten carry around 3.9%. Sequencing was performed on skin, taken from a tuberculin skin test site. These receptors all stem from an adult in good health. CDR3s include the opening cysteine and the closing phenylalanine or tryptophan.

V gene	J gene	CDR3 protein
TRBV20-1	TRBJ1-3	CSASDRGRTNTIYF
TRBV20-1	TRBJ2-1	CSARVGDFHNEQFF
TRBV5-4	TRBJ2-5	CASSHSGQGLGFGETQYF
TRBV18	TRBJ2-1	CASSPTRTSGSEQFF
TRBV12-3/TRBV12-4	TRBJ1-1	CASTLPHRGTVNTEAFF
TRBV18	TRBJ1-5	CASSPGPDIEAQHF
TRBV20-1	TRBJ1-1	CSARMGLGAFF
TRBV20-1	TRBJ1-3	CSASGGTARNTIYF
TRBV12-3/TRBV12-4	TRBJ2-1	CASSPDRAKQFF
TRBV25-1	TRBJ2-6	CASSRNSGANVLTF
TRBV7-8	TRBJ2-3	CASSLALPDTQYF
TRBV30	TRBJ1-2	CAWSVPPRGYTF
TRBV11-2	TRBJ2-3	CASSLAAVSSTDTQYF
TRBV5-1	TRBJ2-7	CASSRDGAMREQYF
TRBV20-1	TRBJ2-7	CSARSDISYEQYF
TRBV5-1	TRBJ2-7	CASNAGTSGRYEQYF
TRBV7-2	TRBJ2-3	CASSTRRGFGTDTQYF
TRBV12-3/TRBV12-4	TRBJ1-2	CASSGRTYGYTF
TRBV12-3/TRBV12-4	TRBJ2-5	CASSLRGKETQYF
TRBV28	TRBJ2-3	CASSGAGGDSTDTQYF
TRBV9	TRBJ2-5	CASSVSGRETQYF
TRBV6-1	TRBJ1-5	CASSKGQGALEKPQHF
TRBV28	TRBJ2-7	CASTQPPPRNYEQYF
TRBV2	TRBJ2-1	CASSLDWGYNEQFF
TRBV2	TRBJ2-1	CASSRDSLSYNEQFF
TRBV29-1	TRBJ2-5	CSVAEGTQETQYF
TRBV6-1	TRBJ1-1	CASSTRGGDTEAFF
TRBV29-1	TRBJ2-2	CSVERPNTGELFF
TRBV6-2/TRBV6-3	TRBJ2-1	CASKHLQGDEQFF
TRBV20-1	TRBJ1-2	CSASTKGGNYGYTF
TRBV7-9	TRBJ2-6	CASSSHLRDRGPSGANVLTF
TRBV5-1	TRBJ2-2	CASSLALGDTGELFF
TRBV5-6	TRBJ2-1	CASSRTSGSTFYEQFF
TRBV6-5	TRBJ2-1	CASIGTSERSEQFF
TRBV10-3	TRBJ2-7	CAIRYSDIYTEQYF
TRBV12-3/TRBV12-4	TRBJ1-1	CASTAGQGRTEAFF
TRBV20-1	TRBJ2-7	CSAAWGTGYYEQYF
TRBV19	TRBJ2-7	CASRSSGTSLYEQYF
TRBV7-9	TRBJ1-1	CASSRNRGTFF
TRBV15	TRBJ2-1	CATSSAPGTGYHNEQFF
TRBV5-1	TRBJ1-1	CASSPLGGQYEAFF
TRBV6-5	TRBJ2-3	CASSYSGPTGKRTPGNGDTQYF
TRBV9	TRBJ1-3	CASSATTGSDSGNTIYF
TRBV5-6	TRBJ2-1	CASSLVSGSYNEQFF
TRBV11-2	TRBJ2-7	CASGPRDLGSYEQYF
TRBV21-1	TRBJ2-3	CASSKDIAGGPDTQYF
TRBV6-1	TRBJ2-3	CASRASGSGDTQYF
TRBV7-9	TRBJ1-1	CASSSGTANTEAFF
TRBV27	TRBJ2-1	CASRAGTSGNNEQFF
TRBV5-4	TRBJ1-1	CASSLATTDWRTEAFF
TRBV9	TRBJ2-3	CASSVGIRASGKADTQYF
TRBV29-1	TRBJ2-3	CSIRTGGFSDTQYF
TRBV29-1	TRBJ2-3	CSVALANTDTQYF
TRBV28	TRBJ2-3	CASSDTRGSRRDTQYF
TRBV12-3/TRBV12-4	TRBJ2-7	CASAVSEVSYEQYF
TRBV10-2	TRBJ1-3	CASSGTGSGNTIYF
TRBV30	TRBJ1-2	CAWSWGCDYGYTF
TRBV27	TRBJ2-2	CASTSGDPGELFF
TRBV7-2	TRBJ1-1	CASSLAPRGRSTEAFF
TRBV30	TRBJ1-2	CAWNPGEGYTF